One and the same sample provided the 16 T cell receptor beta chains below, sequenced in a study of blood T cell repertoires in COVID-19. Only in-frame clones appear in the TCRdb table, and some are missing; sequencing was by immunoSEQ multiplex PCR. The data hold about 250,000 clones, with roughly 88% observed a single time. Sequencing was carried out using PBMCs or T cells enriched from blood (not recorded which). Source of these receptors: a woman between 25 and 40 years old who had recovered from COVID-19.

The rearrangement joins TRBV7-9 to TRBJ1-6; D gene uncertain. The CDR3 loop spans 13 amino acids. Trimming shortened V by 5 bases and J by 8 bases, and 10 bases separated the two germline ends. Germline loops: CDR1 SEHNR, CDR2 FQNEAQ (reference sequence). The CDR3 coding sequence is TGTGCCAGCAGCAATGGTCGAGATTCACCCCTCCACTTT. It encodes CASSNGRDSPLHF.

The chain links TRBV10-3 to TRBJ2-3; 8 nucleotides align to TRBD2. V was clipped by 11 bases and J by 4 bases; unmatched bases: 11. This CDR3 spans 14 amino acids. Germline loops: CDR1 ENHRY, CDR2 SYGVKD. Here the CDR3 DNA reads TGTGCCGTCCGCCGGGGGGGCGAGGCAGATACGCAGTATTTT. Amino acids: CAVRRGGEADTQYF.

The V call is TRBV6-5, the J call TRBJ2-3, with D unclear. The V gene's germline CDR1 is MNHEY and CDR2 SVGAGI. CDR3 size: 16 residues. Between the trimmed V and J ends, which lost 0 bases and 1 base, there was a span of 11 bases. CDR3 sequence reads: CASSYSAGLRTDTQYF. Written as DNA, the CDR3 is TGTGCCAGCAGTTACTCGGCAGGCCTCCGCACAGATACGCAGTATTTT.

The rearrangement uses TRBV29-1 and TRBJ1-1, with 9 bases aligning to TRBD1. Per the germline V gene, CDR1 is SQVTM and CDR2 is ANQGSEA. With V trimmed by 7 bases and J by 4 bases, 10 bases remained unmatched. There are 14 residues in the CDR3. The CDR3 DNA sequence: TGCAGCGCCCAGGGGGACAGGGCAGTCACTGAAGCTTTCTTT. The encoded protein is CSAQGDRAVTEAFF.

In DNA form, the CDR3 reads TGTGCCAGCAGTTACCGCGAGTCGGGTGGCTACGAGCAGTACTTC. This codes for CASSYRESGGYEQYF. The chain has TRBV6-5 and TRBJ2-7; D uncertain. The V end lost 2 bases, the J end lost 3 bases, and 14 bases lay between the germline ends. This CDR3 is built from 15 residues. The germline gives CDR1 MNHEY, CDR2 SVGAGI.

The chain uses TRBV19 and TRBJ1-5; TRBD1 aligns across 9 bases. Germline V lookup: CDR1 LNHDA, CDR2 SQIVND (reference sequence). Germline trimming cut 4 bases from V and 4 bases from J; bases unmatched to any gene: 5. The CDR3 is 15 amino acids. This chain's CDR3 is CASSTAGTGNQPQHF. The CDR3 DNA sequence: TGTGCCAGTAGTACTGCCGGGACAGGGAATCAGCCCCAGCATTTT. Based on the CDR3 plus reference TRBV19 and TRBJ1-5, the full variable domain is DGGITQSPKYLFRKEGQNVTLSCEQNLNHDAMYWYRQDPGQGLRLIYYSQIVNDFQKGDIAEGYSVSREKKESFPLTVTSAQKNPTAFYLCASSTAGTGNQPQHFGDGTRLSIL.

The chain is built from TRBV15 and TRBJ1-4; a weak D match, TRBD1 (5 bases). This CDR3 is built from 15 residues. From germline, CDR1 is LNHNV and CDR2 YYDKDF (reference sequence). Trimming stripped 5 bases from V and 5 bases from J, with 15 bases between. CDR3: CATSEGHRGNEKLFF. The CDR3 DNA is TGTGCCACCAGCGAAGGACACCGGGGGAATGAAAAACTGTTTTTT.

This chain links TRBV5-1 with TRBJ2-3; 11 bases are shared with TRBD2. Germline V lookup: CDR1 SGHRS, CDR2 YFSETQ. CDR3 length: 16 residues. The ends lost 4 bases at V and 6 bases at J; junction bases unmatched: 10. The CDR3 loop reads CASSPGLAAVGDTQYF. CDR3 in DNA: TGCGCCAGCAGCCCGGGACTAGCGGCGGTGGGGGATACGCAGTATTTT.

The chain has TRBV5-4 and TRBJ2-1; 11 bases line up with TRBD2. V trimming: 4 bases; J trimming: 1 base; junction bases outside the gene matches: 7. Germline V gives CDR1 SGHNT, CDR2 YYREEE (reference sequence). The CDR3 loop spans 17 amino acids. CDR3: CASSISGGARSYNEQFF. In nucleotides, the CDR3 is TGTGCCAGCAGCATTAGCGGGGGGGCCCGGTCCTACAATGAGCAGTTCTTC.

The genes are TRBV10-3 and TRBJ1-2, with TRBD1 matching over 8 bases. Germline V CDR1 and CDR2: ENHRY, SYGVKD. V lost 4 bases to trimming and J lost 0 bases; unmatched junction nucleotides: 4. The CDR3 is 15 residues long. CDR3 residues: CAISGGQAANYGYTF. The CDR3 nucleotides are TGTGCCATCAGTGGGGGACAGGCTGCTAACTATGGCTACACCTTC.

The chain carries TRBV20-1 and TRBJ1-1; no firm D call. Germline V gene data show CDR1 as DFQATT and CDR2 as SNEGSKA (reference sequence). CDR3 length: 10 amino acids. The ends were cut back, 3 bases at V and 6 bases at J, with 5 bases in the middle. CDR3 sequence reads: CSASFPEAFF. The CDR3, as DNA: TGCAGTGCTAGCTTCCCTGAAGCTTTCTTT.

The CDR3 loop is CASSLPYLAGGQDTQYF. The CDR3 coding sequence is TGTGCCAGCAGCTTACCCTATCTAGCGGGGGGGCAGGATACGCAGTATTTT. The chain recombines TRBV7-9 with TRBJ2-3; 12 nucleotides align to TRBD2. J was trimmed by 6 bases and V by 2 bases; bases with no gene match: 9. Per the germline V gene, CDR1 is SEHNR and CDR2 is FQNEAQ (reference sequence). CDR3 size: 17 residues. Complete variable domain (other parts from reference TRBV7-9 and TRBJ2-3): DTGVSQNPRHKITKRGQNVTFRCDPISEHNRLYWYRQTLGQGPEFLTYFQNEAQLEKSRLLSDRFSAERPKGSFSTLEIQRTEQGDSAMYLCASSLPYLAGGQDTQYFGPGTRLTVL.

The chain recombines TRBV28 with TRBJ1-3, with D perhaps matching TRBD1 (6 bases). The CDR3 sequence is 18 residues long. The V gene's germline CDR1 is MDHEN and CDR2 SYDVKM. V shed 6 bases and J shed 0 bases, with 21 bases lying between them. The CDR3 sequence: CASRLRNTGYRSGNTIYF. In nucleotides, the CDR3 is TGTGCCAGCAGACTTCGGAACACAGGGTACCGCTCTGGAAACACCATATATTTT.

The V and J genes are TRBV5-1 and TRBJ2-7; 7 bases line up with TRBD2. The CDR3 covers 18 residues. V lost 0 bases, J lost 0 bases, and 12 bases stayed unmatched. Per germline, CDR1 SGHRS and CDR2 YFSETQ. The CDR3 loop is CASSLGFGKRESSYEQYF. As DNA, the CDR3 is TGCGCCAGCAGCTTGGGATTTGGCAAGCGGGAAAGCTCCTACGAGCAGTACTTC.

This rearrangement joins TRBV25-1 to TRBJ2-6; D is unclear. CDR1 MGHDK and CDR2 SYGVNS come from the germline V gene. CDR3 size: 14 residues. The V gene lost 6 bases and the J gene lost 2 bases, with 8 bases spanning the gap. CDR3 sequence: CASSLTTGANVLTF. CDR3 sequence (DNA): TGTGCCAGCAGCCTAACGACTGGGGCCAACGTCCTGACTTTC.

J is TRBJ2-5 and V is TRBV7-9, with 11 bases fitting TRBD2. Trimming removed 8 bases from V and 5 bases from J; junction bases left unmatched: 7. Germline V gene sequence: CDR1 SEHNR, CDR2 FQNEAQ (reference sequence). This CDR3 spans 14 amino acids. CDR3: CASLRLAGSETQYF. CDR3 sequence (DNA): TGTGCCAGCTTAAGACTAGCGGGGTCGGAGACCCAGTACTTC.